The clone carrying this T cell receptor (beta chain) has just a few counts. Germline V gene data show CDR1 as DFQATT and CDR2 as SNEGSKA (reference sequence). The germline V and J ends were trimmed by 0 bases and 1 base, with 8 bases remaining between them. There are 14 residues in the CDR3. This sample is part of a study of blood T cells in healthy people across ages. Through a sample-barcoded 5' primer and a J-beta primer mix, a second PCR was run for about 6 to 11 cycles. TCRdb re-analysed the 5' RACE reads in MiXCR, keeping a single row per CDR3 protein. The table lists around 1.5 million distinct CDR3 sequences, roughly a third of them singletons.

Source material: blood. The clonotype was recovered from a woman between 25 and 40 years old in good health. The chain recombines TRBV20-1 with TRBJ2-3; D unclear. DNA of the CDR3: TGCAGTGCTAGAGAGAGGCGCGGCACAGATACGCAGTATTTT. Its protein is CSARERRGTDTQYF.